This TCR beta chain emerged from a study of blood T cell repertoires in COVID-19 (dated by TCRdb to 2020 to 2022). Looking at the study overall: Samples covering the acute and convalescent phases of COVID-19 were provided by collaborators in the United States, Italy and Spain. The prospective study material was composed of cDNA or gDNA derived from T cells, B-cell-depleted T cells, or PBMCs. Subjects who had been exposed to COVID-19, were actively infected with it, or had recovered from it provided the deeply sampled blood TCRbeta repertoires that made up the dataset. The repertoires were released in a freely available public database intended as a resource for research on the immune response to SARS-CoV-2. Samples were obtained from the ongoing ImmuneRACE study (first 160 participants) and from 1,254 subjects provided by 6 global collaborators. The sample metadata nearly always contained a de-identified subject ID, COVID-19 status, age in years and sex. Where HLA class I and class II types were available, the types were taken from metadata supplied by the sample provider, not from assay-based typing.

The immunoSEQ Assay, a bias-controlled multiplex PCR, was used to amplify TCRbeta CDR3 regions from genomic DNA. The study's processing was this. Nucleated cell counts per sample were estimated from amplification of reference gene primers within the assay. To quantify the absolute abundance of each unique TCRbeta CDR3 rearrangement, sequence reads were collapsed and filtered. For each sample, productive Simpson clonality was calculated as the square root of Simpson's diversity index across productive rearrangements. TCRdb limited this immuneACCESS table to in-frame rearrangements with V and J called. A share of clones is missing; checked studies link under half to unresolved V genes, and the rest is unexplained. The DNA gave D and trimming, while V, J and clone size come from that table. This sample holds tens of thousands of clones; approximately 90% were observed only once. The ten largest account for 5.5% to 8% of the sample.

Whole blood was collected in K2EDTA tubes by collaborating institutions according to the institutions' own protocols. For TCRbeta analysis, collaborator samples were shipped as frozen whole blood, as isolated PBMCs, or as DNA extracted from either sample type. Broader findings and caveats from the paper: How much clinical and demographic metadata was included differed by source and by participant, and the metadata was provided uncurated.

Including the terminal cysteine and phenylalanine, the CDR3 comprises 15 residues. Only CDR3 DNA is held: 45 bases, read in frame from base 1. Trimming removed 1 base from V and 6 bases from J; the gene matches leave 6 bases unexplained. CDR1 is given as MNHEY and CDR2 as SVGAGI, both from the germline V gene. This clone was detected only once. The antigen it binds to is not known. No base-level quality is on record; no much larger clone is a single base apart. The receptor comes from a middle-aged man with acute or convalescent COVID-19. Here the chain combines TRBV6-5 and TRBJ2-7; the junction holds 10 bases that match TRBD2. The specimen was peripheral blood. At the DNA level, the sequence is TGTGCCAGCAGTTACTGGCTAGCGGGAGTAAGCGAGCAGTACTTC. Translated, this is CASSYWLAGVSEQYF.